Each of the 19 T cell receptor beta chains below was sequenced from the same sample in a study of PD-1 blockade in classical Hodgkin lymphoma (dated by TCRdb to the early 2020s). According to the study, the label for this sample's time point signals: cycle 4 day 1 (C4D1), after more than five weeks of nivolumab. Every trial patient had relapsed after autologous stem cell transplantation, and cohorts A, B and C differed in prior brentuximab vedotin exposure. To prepare the library, the immunoSEQ multiplex PCR assay was applied. In TCRdb, the immuneACCESS table is reduced to in-frame sequences with V and J assigned. These tables do not hold every clone; where another copy was compared, an unresolved V gene accounts for under half, and the others remain unexplained. Here the sample has just under 65,000 clones; just over 90% occur a single time. The top ten hold around 8% of the sample. This specimen consisted of peripheral blood mononuclear cells (PBMCs), obtained before the fourth cycle of nivolumab. These receptors all come from a human donor with classical Hodgkin lymphoma.

The CDR3 region is CASSLASGIEDTQYF. CDR3 sequence (DNA): TGCGCCAGCAGCTTGGCGTCAGGGATCGAAGATACGCAGTATTTT. This rearrangement joins TRBV5-1 to TRBJ2-3, with TRBD1 as a possible D gene (5 bases). V was shortened by 0 bases and J by 5 bases, with 13 bases between the two germline ends. The CDR3 totals 15 residues. Germline V gives CDR1 SGHRS, CDR2 YFSETQ. The whole variable domain, filled in from reference TRBV5-1 and TRBJ2-3, reads KAGVTQTPRYLIKTRGQQVTLSCSPISGHRSVSWYQQTPGQGLQFLFEYFSETQRNKGNFPGRFSGRQFSNSRSEMNVSTLELGDSALYLCASSLASGIEDTQYFGPGTRLTVL.

The chain links TRBV11-3 to TRBJ2-3; 8 nucleotides line up with TRBD2. This CDR3 comprises 14 residues. From germline, CDR1 is SGHNT and CDR2 YENEEA. Trimming cost V 5 bases and J 5 bases; bases outside gene matches: 6. In DNA form, the CDR3 reads TGTGCCAGCAGCCATAGCGGGGTTAAAGATACGCAGTATTTT. This encodes CASSHSGVKDTQYF.

The rearrangement uses TRBV18 and TRBJ2-5; D gene unclear. V was shortened by 6 bases and J by 2 bases, with 7 bases between the two germline ends. Germline loops: CDR1 KGHSH, CDR2 LQKENI. This CDR3 is 12 amino acids long. Written as DNA, the CDR3 is TGTGCCAGCTCCGAGGTACAAGAGACCCAGTACTTC. Translated: CASSEVQETQYF. The whole variable domain, filled in from reference TRBV18 and TRBJ2-5, reads NAGVMQNPRHLVRRRGQEARLRCSPMKGHSHVYWYRQLPEEGLKFMVYLQKENIIDESGMPKERFSAEFPKEGPSILRIQQVVRGDSAAYFCASSEVQETQYFGPGTRLLVL.

The CDR3: CASSLTGGGGTDTQYF. In DNA, the CDR3 is TGTGCCAGCTCACTCACAGGGGGTGGTGGCACAGATACGCAGTATTTT. V and J are TRBV18 and TRBJ2-3; 8 bases match TRBD1. There are 16 residues in the CDR3. Germline loops: CDR1 KGHSH, CDR2 LQKENI. J lost 1 base, V lost 4 bases, and 7 bases had no gene match. Drawing the rest from reference TRBV18 and TRBJ2-3, the complete variable domain is NAGVMQNPRHLVRRRGQEARLRCSPMKGHSHVYWYRQLPEEGLKFMVYLQKENIIDESGMPKERFSAEFPKEGPSILRIQQVVRGDSAAYFCASSLTGGGGTDTQYFGPGTRLTVL.

This chain joins TRBV5-8 and TRBJ2-7, with D uncertain. In germline, CDR1 is SGHTS, CDR2 YDEGEE. V lost 3 bases and J lost 4, with 5 bases in between. This CDR3 spans 11 amino acids. The chain's CDR3 is CASSWVYEQYF. Here the CDR3 DNA reads TGTGCCAGCAGCTGGGTGTACGAGCAGTACTTC.

CDR3 region: CASSRQGSQPQHF. CDR3 nucleotide sequence: TGTGCCAGCAGCCGACAGGGAAGTCAGCCCCAGCATTTT. J is TRBJ1-5 and V is TRBV6-5, with 7 bases that match TRBD1. CDR1 is MNHEY, CDR2 SVGAGI, per germline. The CDR3 covers 13 residues. V lost 6 bases, J lost 6 bases, and 5 bases stayed unmatched.

The rearrangement joins TRBV10-3 to TRBJ2-1, with D hard to call. The germline CDR1 and CDR2 sequences are ENHRY and SYGVKD. There are 12 residues in the CDR3. V was cut by 6 bases and J by 9 bases, with 12 bases left in between. DNA of the CDR3: TGTGCCATCAGCCCCAGTCCAGGTGAGCAGTTCTTC. Translated, it gives CAISPSPGEQFF.

The chain is built from TRBV11-1 and TRBJ2-2, with a possible D match to TRBD2 (6 bases). Looked up from germline, CDR1 is SGHAT and CDR2 is FQDESV (reference sequence). With 4 bases removed from V and 0 bases from J, the gap between germline ends came to 18 bases. CDR3 length: 18 amino acids. CDR3 nucleotide sequence: TGTGCCAGCAGCTATGCACCCGGGACTCTCGCGAACACCGGGGAGCTGTTTTTT. Translation: CASSYAPGTLANTGELFF.

J is TRBJ2-5 and V is TRBV25-1; unclear D gene. The CDR3 has 11 residues. V lost 7 bases and J 5 bases, leaving 8 bases between the germline ends. Germline V CDR1 and CDR2: MGHDK, SYGVNS. CDR3 sequence: CASKAAETQYF. DNA of the CDR3: TGTGCCAGCAAGGCGGCGGAGACCCAGTACTTC.

The gene calls are TRBV25-1 and TRBJ2-1; D call uncertain. This CDR3 is built from 12 residues. Germline-derived CDR1 and CDR2 are MGHDK and SYGVNS. Trimming took off 3 bases at V and 8 bases at J, with 8 bases between the two ends. The chain's CDR3 is CASSESEDEQFF. The CDR3 bases are TGTGCCAGCAGTGAGTCTGAAGATGAGCAGTTCTTC.

The V gene is TRBV2, the J gene TRBJ1-5; D is uncertain. V dropped 6 bases and J dropped 4 bases, with 10 bases sitting between them. The CDR3 contains 13 residues. Germline CDR1 and CDR2: SNHLY and FYNNEI. This chain's CDR3 is CASRASGNQPQHF. The CDR3 region has the DNA TGTGCCAGCAGAGCGTCGGGGAATCAGCCCCAGCATTTT. Looking up the rest from reference TRBV2 and TRBJ1-5 gives the full variable domain: EPEVTQTPSHQVTQMGQEVILRCVPISNHLYFYWYRQILGQKVEFLVSFYNNEISEKSEIFDDQFSVERPDGSNFTLKIRSTKLEDSAMYFCASRASGNQPQHFGDGTRLSIL.

V and J are TRBV10-3 and TRBJ1-1, with unresolved D. From germline, CDR1 is ENHRY and CDR2 SYGVKD. V shed 3 bases and J shed 4 bases, with 12 bases lying between them. This CDR3 spans 14 amino acids. The CDR3 DNA sequence: TGTGCCATCAGTGATGTCGGCGATGTCACTGAAGCTTTCTTT. This encodes CAISDVGDVTEAFF.

The V gene is TRBV2, the J gene TRBJ1-2; no definite D call. This CDR3 comprises 12 residues. In germline, CDR1 is SNHLY, CDR2 FYNNEI. V was cut by 1 base and J by 4 bases, with 4 bases left in between. Written as DNA, the CDR3 is TGTGCCAGCAGTGAAGGGGGCTATGGCTACACCTTC. It yields the protein CASSEGGYGYTF.

The gene calls are TRBV7-6 and TRBJ2-2; 14 positions agree with TRBD2. After removal of 5 bases from V and 3 bases from J, the junction contained 5 bases not matched to a gene. This CDR3 spans 17 amino acids. CDR1 is SGHVS and CDR2 is FNYEAQ in the germline V gene. CDR3 amino acids: CASSPGLAGEYTGELFF. For the CDR3, the DNA is TGTGCCAGCAGCCCGGGACTAGCGGGAGAATACACCGGGGAGCTGTTTTTT.

The CDR3 spells CASSFSQGAGETQYF. The DNA for the CDR3 is TGTGCCAGCAGCTTTTCACAGGGGGCTGGAGAGACCCAGTACTTC. The genes are TRBV7-7 and TRBJ2-5, with 9 bases identical to TRBD1. After removal of 3 bases from V and 4 bases from J, the junction contained 6 bases not matched to a gene. The length of the CDR3 is 15 residues. In germline, CDR1 is SSHAT, CDR2 FNYEAQ (reference sequence).

This chain links TRBV7-3 with TRBJ2-6; 9 bases fit TRBD2. This CDR3 contains 18 residues. V was clipped by 5 bases and J by 0 bases; unmatched bases: 8. Germline assignment: CDR1 SGHTA and CDR2 FQGTGA. In nucleotides, the CDR3 is TGTGCCAGCAGCGCGTCTAGCGGGGTCCGCTCTGGGGCCAACGTCCTGACTTTC. It is translated as CASSASSGVRSGANVLTF.

In this sample, this clone turned up once. The V and J genes are TRBV6-4 and TRBJ1-1; 7 positions agree with TRBD1. Per the germline V gene, CDR1 is MRHNA and CDR2 is SNTAGT. Trimming at V came to 7 bases and at J to 0 bases, leaving 5 bases not matched to a gene. The CDR3 is made up of 14 amino acids. CDR3 DNA sequence: TGTGCCAGCAAAAGGGACAGCATGAACACTGAAGCTTTCTTT. Residues: CASKRDSMNTEAFF.

V and J are TRBV29-1 and TRBJ2-1; 7 bases match TRBD2. After removal of 4 bases from V and 2 bases from J, the junction contained 11 bases not matched to a gene. The CDR3 contains 16 residues. Germline values: CDR1 SQVTM, CDR2 ANQGSEA. CDR3 loop: CSVGVGREWTYNEQFF. DNA for the CDR3: TGCAGCGTTGGGGTCGGGCGGGAGTGGACCTACAATGAGCAGTTCTTC.

The rearrangement links TRBV5-1 to TRBJ2-7; 7 nucleotides line up with TRBD2. After removal of 6 bases from V and 0 bases from J, the junction contained 6 bases not matched to a gene. The germline V gene encodes CDR1 SGHRS and CDR2 YFSETQ. There are 14 residues in the CDR3. The CDR3 sequence: CASTPGTNSYEQYF. The CDR3 DNA reads as TGCGCCAGCACCCCAGGGACTAACTCCTACGAGCAGTACTTC.